This T cell receptor (beta chain) was recorded in a study of T cell repertoires in cytomegalovirus infection (dated by TCRdb to the late 2010s). Describing the broader study: Donor HLA type was relevant to the analysis, as public TCR beta signatures indicated carriage of CMV infection together with the matching HLA type.

Sequences LNHDA (CDR1) and SQIVND (CDR2) are obtained from the germline V gene (reference sequence). The CDR3 has 16 amino acids, counting the end cysteine and phenylalanine. Only the CDR3 region is kept as DNA, spanning 48 bases read in frame from base 1. The V and J ends are trimmed by 3 bases and 1 base, leaving 15 bases between them. The paper's findings and limits, for the study overall: Cumulative frequency of public TCR beta family members discriminated carriers of CMV infection plus the relevant HLA type in this cohort and an independent 352-donor cohort. The ex vivo response was dominated by HLA-C-restricted CMV-specific TCR beta clonotypes, which also provided the single most frequent clonotype in two of eight donors.

With respect to this clonotype: Its antigen is still unknown. Within one base of it there is no much larger clone, and no base qualities were kept.

TCRdb names Illumina HiSeq 1500 as the instrument used. TCRdb itself trimmed the public reads at Q25 with fastp, ran MiXCR and retained productive beta chains. All rows with the same CDR3 protein become a single entry with the most common DNA and genes. The sample has around 450,000 distinct CDR3 sequences on record, roughly a third of them singletons. Roughly an eighth of the sample lies in the top ten. Input material: PBMCs. Recombination connected TRBV19 to TRBJ1-2; the D gene is possibly TRBD1, with 6 bases matching. The sequence came from a human donor in good health (CMV status not recorded). Some clones in this sample may be carry-over from other donors' samples. The CDR3 in this case is CASSIVGRGVNYGYTF. The DNA sequence reads TGTGCCAGTAGTATCGTGGGCAGGGGCGTTAACTATGGCTACACCTTC.